This TCR beta chain was recovered during a study of tumor-infiltrating lymphocytes in localized non-small cell lung cancer (dated by TCRdb to 2020 to 2023). For the wider study: Several histologies were represented in the cohort, which also included both smokers and never-smokers as well as patients whose samples were collected after neoadjuvant chemotherapy. From each patient came resected tumor tissue plus uninvolved lung tissue from that same patient, and the uninvolved lung tissue was described as non-adjacent to the tumor. TCR sequencing was one of several integrated assays, alongside flow cytometry, multiplex immunofluorescence, RNA-seq, exome sequencing and proteomics, applied to the same patients. The overall ICON cohort was composed of around 150 surgical patients with localized non-small cell lung cancer whose tumors were resected. A total of roughly 57 patients were included in the paired tumor versus uninvolved lung comparison of immunoSEQ T-cell fraction.

The first patient joined ICON in 2016, and enrollment wrapped up when the last patient was enrolled in the second half of 2018. A subcohort of some 77 patients provided fresh tumor and matched uninvolved tissue for in-depth immune analyses, with TCR sequencing among those analyses. DNA for TCR sequencing was isolated from bulk tissue, and no cell sorting was done. The T-cell fraction in tumor and uninvolved lung tissue was obtained from TCR sequencing using the immunoSEQ assay. For the original study's pipeline: To analyze survival, patients were divided into a high T-cell fraction group (upper tertile) and a low T-cell fraction group (lower two tertiles), and the two groups were compared using a log-rank test. A signed-rank test was used to test paired tumor versus uninvolved lung differences in T-cell fraction. The clones in this table, taken by TCRdb from immuneACCESS, are in-frame only. Not every clone is retained; where verified, under half of the shortfall comes from an unresolved V gene, and the cause of the rest is unknown. The DNA gave D and trimming, while V, J and clone size come from that table. This sample is represented by 25,000 to 35,000 clones; 80% to 90% of them were singletons. The ten largest make up roughly 2% of the sample.

The paper as a whole reports these results and caveats: Because different assays used different pieces of the same tissue, technical variation could not be distinguished from intratumor heterogeneity. Assay coverage differed among patients according to how much tissue was available, so only a subset of the cohort had TCR sequencing. TCR-derived T-cell fraction did not differ between the flow cytometry-defined immunotypes IM1 (good prognosis) and IM2 (poor prognosis). Higher T cell infiltration in tumors than in uninvolved lung tissue was supported by TCRbeta sequencing, consistent with immunofluorescence CD3 counts. No association of tumor T-cell fraction from TCR sequencing with recurrence-free survival was found (p = 0.61).

The germline V end is reduced by 0 bases and the J end by 10 bases; junction bases left unmatched: 6. The CDR3 runs 15 amino acids, cysteine and phenylalanine included. The read is trimmed to its CDR3 DNA, 45 bases read in frame from base 1. The germline V gene yields SGHTA for CDR1 and FQGNSA for CDR2. Of note for this clone: Its antigen is still unknown. Base qualities are not at hand, and no much larger clone is one base apart.

The chain joins TRBV7-2 to TRBJ2-3, and 11 junctional nucleotides match TRBD2. The sample consisted of lung tumor tissue. The source of this sequence is a human donor with non-small cell lung cancer. The bases read TGTGCCAGCAGCTTAGCCGCCCTAGCGGGGGGAGCGCAGTATTTT. Translated, it gives CASSLAALAGGAQYF. The full variable domain, with segments outside the CDR3 supplied by the reference TRBV7-2 and TRBJ2-3 proteins, appears as GAGVSQSPSNKVTEKGKDVELRCDPISGHTALYWYRQSLGQGLEFLIYFQGNSAPDKSGLPSDRFSAERTGGSVSTLTIQRTQQEDSAVYLCASSLAALAGGAQYFGPGTRLTVL.